This paragraph covers one T cell receptor beta chain sequence. The antigen is not known. Germline V gene sequence: CDR1 MNHEY, CDR2 SVGAGI. This CDR3 is 17 amino acids long. Trimming removed 0 bases at V and 0 bases at J, with 11 bases between. The data were taken from a study of vaccination and CD4 T cells after COVID-19. Study details: Timing of post-vaccine sample collection was a median about 79 days after dose two, with a range of 14 to 241. Stimulation used overlapping spike peptides from SARS-CoV-2, HCoV-NL63, HCoV-OC43 and HCoV-229E.

Cultured CD4+ T-cell DNA underwent Oncomine TCR Beta short-read sequencing. TCRdb re-called the PCR reads through MiXCR, storing one row per CDR3 protein. Of 12,000 or so distinct CDR3 sequences in the sample, around 20% were seen once. Study-wide results and caveats: Median approximately 90% of reactive clones detected in convalescent patients emerged only post-vaccination.

This sample's treatment: roughly 10-day PBMC culture with coronavirus spike peptide pools or control peptides (ViraFEST assay). This TCR was recovered from a human donor who received a COVID-19 vaccine. The material was CD4+ T cells from blood, cultured in vitro, obtained before SARS-CoV-2 vaccination. V gene TRBV6-5 combines with J gene TRBJ2-2; D is possibly TRBD1 (5 bases). The CDR3 reads CASSYSYRTTNTGELFF. The CDR3 nucleotides are TGTGCCAGCAGTTACTCGTACAGGACGACGAACACCGGGGAGCTGTTTTTT.